The subject of this entry is one T cell receptor beta chain. This entry belongs to a study of OX40 agonist ivuxolimab in advanced cancers. Across the study: The mean age was roughly 60 years, ranging from 23 to 79, with about 87% of participants male.

Libraries were prepared by immunoSEQ multiplex PCR; TCRdb keeps only in-frame clonotypes and omits some of them. In the table there are about 23,000 clones, 84% of which are singletons. The CDR3 consists of 15 residues. Deletions cut 4 bases from V and 2 bases from J, with 14 bases between. CDR1 and CDR2 (germline): SGHDT, YYEEEE. The sequenced sample was CD4+ or CD8+ T cells sorted from blood, obtained in a trial of the OX40 agonist ivuxolimab. The V call is TRBV5-6, the J call TRBJ2-3; possibly TRBD1 for D (6 bases). The receptor was isolated from an adult with an advanced solid tumor such as melanoma, head and neck, liver or kidney cancer. The CDR3 DNA reads TGTGCCAGCAGCGGAACACAGGGATTCACAGATACGCAGTATTTT. Amino acids: CASSGTQGFTDTQYF.